A selection of T cell receptor beta chains follows, all from one sample in a study of T-cell reconstitution after alpha-beta-depleted transplantation in children. TCRdb itself ran the PCR reads through MiXCR, one entry per CDR3 protein. The profile covers hundreds of thousands of distinct CDR3 sequences, with around 16% appearing a single time and around 41% taken by the ten largest. The input for sequencing was PBMCs, mostly from graft donor cells, taken 360 days after TCRalphabeta/CD19-depleted stem cell transplant. Every receptor here comes from a male patient aged 2-9 years who had a stem cell transplant for acute lymphoblastic leukemia, so the T cells may come from the graft donor. Each CDR3 is given with its conserved first and last residue. D genes are given only for firm matches. Clone size is given for some rows only: seen once, a few or many times, or a class if the clone is expanded.

TRBJ2-2 TRBV5-1 few NA CASGRTEPGELFF TGCGCCAGCGGCCGGACGGAGCCCGGGGAGCTGTTTTTT
TRBJ2-7 TRBV28 NA TRBD2 CASSPTGRGGKSITNYEQYF TGTGCCAGCAGTCCCACCGGGCGGGGGGGCAAATCAATAACCAACTACGAGCAGTACTTC
TRBJ2-5 TRBV28 few NA CASSFGREPTHYQETQYF TGTGCCAGCAGTTTTGGACGGGAACCCACACACTACCAAGAGACCCAGTACTTC
TRBJ2-7 TRBV11-2 many NA CASSFRQIYEQYF TGTGCCAGCAGCTTTCGGCAGATCTACGAGCAGTACTTC
TRBJ2-1 TRBV5-1 many NA CASGTLFSPNEQFF TGCGCCAGCGGAACTCTTTTCTCCCCCAATGAGCAGTTCTTC
TRBJ2-5 TRBV20-1 NA NA CSAPRAGAIQETQYF TGCAGTGCTCCCCGGGCGGGGGCGATCCAAGAGACCCAGTACTTC
TRBJ2-1 TRBV6-5 NA TRBD1 CASSYPLQGARYNEQFF TGTGCCAGCAGTTATCCCCTACAGGGGGCGAGGTACAATGAGCAGTTCTTC
TRBJ1-3 TRBV6-1 few NA CASSEGMLILSGNTIYF TGTGCCAGCAGTGAGGGGATGCTGATCCTCTCTGGAAACACCATATATTTT
TRBJ2-7 TRBV28 few NA CASSSSGALEQYF TGTGCCAGCAGCTCCTCGGGGGCCCTCGAGCAGTACTTC
TRBJ2-5 TRBV11-2 few NA CASSLDGAFQAGAQETQYF TGTGCCAGCAGCTTAGATGGGGCGTTTCAGGCGGGCGCCCAAGAGACCCAGTACTTC
TRBJ2-7 TRBV6-2/TRBV6-3 NA TRBD1 CASSFPRGQHYEQYF TGTGCCAGCAGTTTCCCCCGGGGACAGCACTACGAGCAGTACTTC
TRBJ2-7 TRBV15 NA NA CATSRDPYSAYEQYF TGTGCCACCAGCAGAGATCCGTACAGCGCCTACGAGCAGTACTTC
TRBJ1-6 TRBV9 few TRBD1 CASSPGDRAYSPLHF TGTGCCAGCAGCCCGGGGGACAGGGCTTATTCACCCCTCCACTTT
TRBJ1-3 TRBV20-1 few NA CSARATGITNTIYF TGCAGTGCTAGAGCAACGGGGATTACAAACACCATATATTTT
TRBJ1-1 TRBV30 NA TRBD1 CAWSGRGPGEAFF TGTGCCTGGAGTGGAAGGGGGCCGGGTGAAGCTTTCTTT
TRBJ2-7 TRBV28 NA TRBD1 CASSFSLRPGQGTYEQYF TGTGCCAGCAGTTTCTCCTTAAGACCGGGACAGGGGACCTACGAGCAGTACTTC
TRBJ2-7 TRBV4-1 NA TRBD2 CASSQVPWRVRTRDFYEQYF TGCGCCAGCAGCCAAGTGCCATGGCGGGTGAGGACTAGGGATTTCTACGAGCAGTACTTC